This is a list of T cell receptor beta chains from one sample in a study of T cell responses to AZD1222 COVID-19 vaccine. Data came from immunoSEQ multiplex PCR; TCRdb stores just in-frame clones and leaves some out. The table includes 150,000 to 200,000 clones, approximately 93% detected once. Sequencing used peripheral blood, obtained 28 days after the second AZD1222 dose. These receptors all stem from an adult who received the AZD1222 COVID-19 vaccine. CDR3s include the opening cysteine and the closing phenylalanine or tryptophan.

TRBV6-1	TRBJ2-7	CASSERRQAGNYEQYF
TRBV27	TRBJ2-3	CASSLIPPDTQYF
TRBV24-1	TRBJ2-3	CATSDYRAGSGTQYF
TRBV5-1	TRBJ1-1	CASSLTGNTEAFF
TRBV4-1	TRBJ1-5	CASSLWGGEGQPQHF
TRBV12-3/TRBV12-4	TRBJ1-1	CASRLGDPEAFF
TRBV19	TRBJ1-6	CASSLSDSHNSPLHF
TRBV27	TRBJ1-6	CASSLLGSPLHF
TRBV6-5	TRBJ1-2	CASSLLVSGGSGYTF
TRBV5-5	TRBJ2-2	CASSLGQPLTGELFF
TRBV5-6	TRBJ2-7	CASSPTVPFDEQYF
TRBV19	TRBJ1-1	CASKGQPSNTEAFF
TRBV29-1	TRBJ1-3	CSVVGSGDISGNTIYF
TRBV7-8	TRBJ2-1	CASSLAPGSSSYNEQFF
TRBV7-9	TRBJ1-2	CASSLGETGGHGYTF
TRBV29-1	TRBJ1-2	CSVAHRARNYGYTF
TRBV5-1	TRBJ1-1	CASSSTFPLEAFF
TRBV5-1	TRBJ2-5	CASSFRGPQETQYF
TRBV3-1/TRBV3-2	TRBJ2-3	CASSQAGLVTDTQYF
TRBV27	TRBJ2-1	CASSLKTGLDEQFF
TRBV25-1	TRBJ1-1	CASSARGPPGNTEAFF
TRBV10-1	TRBJ2-5	CASSETAAQETQYF
TRBV4-1	TRBJ2-7	CASSQDTVGGDEQYF
TRBV7-2	TRBJ1-5	CASSLASDRDQPQHF
TRBV5-1	TRBJ2-7	CASSLAPGEGSYEQYF
TRBV19	TRBJ2-6	CASSSDRGRLVTGANVLTF
TRBV18	TRBJ1-3	CASSPGQISSGNTIYF
TRBV27	TRBJ1-5	CASSLLGGPNQPQHF
TRBV18	TRBJ2-2	CASSPGLITGELFF
TRBV3-1/TRBV3-2	TRBJ2-1	CASSPSPKNEQFF
TRBV3-1/TRBV3-2	TRBJ2-7	CASSSTYEQYF
TRBV18	TRBJ1-3	CASSPPDLSSGNTIYF
TRBV7-2	TRBJ1-5	CASSLALNNQPQHF
TRBV5-6	TRBJ1-3	CASSLGWTGRRGNTIYF
TRBV7-2	TRBJ1-1	CASNPRDGRTFF
TRBV13	TRBJ2-7	CASTRGDRAYEQYF
TRBV18	TRBJ2-7	CASSSSGRAYEQYF
TRBV5-1	TRBJ2-5	CASSFGTSGPLQYF
TRBV5-4	TRBJ2-5	CASSLGTGTQETQYF
TRBV21-1	TRBJ2-1	CASSKDGGSGRNKGEEQFF
TRBV5-6	TRBJ1-2	CASSFGQIYGYTF
TRBV12-3/TRBV12-4	TRBJ2-5	CASSFEQQETQYF
TRBV12-5	TRBJ1-2	CASGLVPIRGARDGYTF
TRBV3-1/TRBV3-2	TRBJ2-1	CASSQDRAGIDEQFF
TRBV10-1	TRBJ2-6	CASSESLSGANVLTF
TRBV20-1	TRBJ1-4	CSAKTGGKLFF
TRBV19	TRBJ1-3	CASSIWDSSGNTIYF
TRBV19	TRBJ2-2	CASGPLETRTGELFF
TRBV19	TRBJ1-2	CASSMLAPSFYGYTF
TRBV6-2/TRBV6-3	TRBJ2-1	CASSYSAKRTSGRPNEQFF
TRBV5-5	TRBJ1-4	CASSRQVPTTNEKLFF
TRBV7-3	TRBJ2-7	CASSQGGGGSYEQYF
TRBV28	TRBJ2-2	CASSIAGGVQARELFF
TRBV7-3	TRBJ1-2	CASSLPRGQGEVGYTF
TRBV28	TRBJ1-1	CASSLVQGNTEAFF